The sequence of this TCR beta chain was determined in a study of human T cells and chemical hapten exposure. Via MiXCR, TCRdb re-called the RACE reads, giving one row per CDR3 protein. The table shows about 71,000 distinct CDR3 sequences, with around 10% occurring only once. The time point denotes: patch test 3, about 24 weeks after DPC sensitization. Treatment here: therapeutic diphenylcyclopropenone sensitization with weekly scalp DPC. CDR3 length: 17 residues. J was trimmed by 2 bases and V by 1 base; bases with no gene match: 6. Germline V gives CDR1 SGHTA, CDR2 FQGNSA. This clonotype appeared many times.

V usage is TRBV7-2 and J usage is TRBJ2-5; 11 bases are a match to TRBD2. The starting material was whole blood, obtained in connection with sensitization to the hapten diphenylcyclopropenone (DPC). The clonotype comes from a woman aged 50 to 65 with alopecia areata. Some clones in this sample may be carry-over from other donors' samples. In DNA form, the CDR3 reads TGTGCCAGCAGCTTAGGGCTAGCGGGGGGCGGGCAAGAGACCCAGTACTTC. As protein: CASSLGLAGGGQETQYF. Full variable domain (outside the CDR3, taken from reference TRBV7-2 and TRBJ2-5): GAGVSQSPSNKVTEKGKDVELRCDPISGHTALYWYRQSLGQGLEFLIYFQGNSAPDKSGLPSDRFSAERTGGSVSTLTIQRTQQEDSAVYLCASSLGLAGGGQETQYFGPGTRLLVL.